The 32 T cell receptor beta chains in this list originate from one sample, sequenced in a study of blood T cell repertoires in COVID-19. Assay used: immunoSEQ multiplex PCR; TCRdb lists only in-frame clones, some missing. The sample lists about 120,000 clones, around 85% occurring once. Sequences were obtained from peripheral blood. The receptor source for this set is a man between 60 and 75 years old with acute or convalescent COVID-19.

The chain recombines TRBV7-2 with TRBJ1-5; a possible D gene is TRBD1 (5 bases). Germline V CDR1 and CDR2: SGHTA, FQGNSA. V shed 1 base and J shed 2 bases, with 12 bases lying between them. The CDR3 is made up of 16 amino acids. In DNA form, the CDR3 reads TGTGCCAGCAGCTTAGGGGTTGGAGGGGGCAATCAGCCCCAGCATTTT. Protein sequence: CASSLGVGGGNQPQHF.

The chain recombines TRBV12-5 with TRBJ2-3; 9 bases line up with TRBD2. J was trimmed by 1 base and V by 2 bases; bases with no gene match: 4. This CDR3 is 16 amino acids long. Germline-derived CDR1 and CDR2 are LGHNT and FRNRAP. The CDR3 protein is CASGLMREGRTDTQYF. The CDR3, as DNA: TGTGCTAGTGGTTTGATGCGGGAGGGGCGCACAGATACGCAGTATTTT.

The chain carries TRBV5-5 and TRBJ2-7; 9 positions agree with TRBD2. V was clipped by 0 bases and J by 3 bases; unmatched bases: 10. Per germline, CDR1 SGHKS and CDR2 YYEKEE (reference sequence). CDR3 length equals 17 residues. Here the CDR3 reads CASSLAPTSGPLYEQYF. The CDR3 nucleotides are TGTGCCAGCAGCTTGGCTCCCACTAGCGGGCCTCTCTACGAGCAGTACTTC. Variable domain in full (rest from reference TRBV5-5 and TRBJ2-7): DAGVTQSPTHLIKTRGQQVTLRCSPISGHKSVSWYQQVLGQGPQFIFQYYEKEERGRGNFPDRFSARQFPNYSSELNVNALLLGDSALYLCASSLAPTSGPLYEQYFGPGTRLTVT.

The CDR3 DNA reads as TGTGCCAGTAGTATGACTGGAGGGTTGGACTCACCCCTCCACTTT. Translation gives CASSMTGGLDSPLHF. The chain uses TRBV19 and TRBJ1-6; no clear D gene. V dropped 3 bases and J dropped 10 bases, with 16 bases sitting between them. The CDR3 consists of 15 residues. CDR1 and CDR2 from the germline V gene are LNHDA and SQIVND (reference sequence).

This clone was counted between two and nine times. J is TRBJ2-1 and V is TRBV24-1; 7 positions agree with TRBD1. Trimming at V came to 3 bases and at J to 10 bases, leaving 8 bases not matched to a gene. The CDR3 totals 14 residues. Germline V gene data show CDR1 as KGHDR and CDR2 as SFDVKD. The DNA for the CDR3 is TGTGCCACCAGTGATCATACACAGGGGTGGGAGCAGTTCTTC. It translates to CATSDHTQGWEQFF.

The gene calls are TRBV4-1 and TRBJ1-5; 8 bases are a match to TRBD1. The CDR3 runs 14 residues. V lost 0 bases to trimming and J lost 9 bases; unmatched junction nucleotides: 4. CDR1 and CDR2 from the germline V gene are MGHRA and YSYEKL. This CDR3 is CASSQETGDRPQHF. For the CDR3, the DNA is TGCGCCAGCAGCCAAGAGACAGGGGACCGGCCCCAGCATTTT.

This clone occurred a few times. The chain combines TRBV3-1 (or the pseudogene TRBV3-2) with TRBJ2-3; the match to TRBD1 covers 9 bases. Germline CDR1 LGHDT, CDR2 YNNKEL (reference sequence). CDR3 size: 15 residues. After removal of 6 bases from V and 0 bases from J, the junction contained 4 bases not matched to a gene. Here the CDR3 reads CASSLGTGSTDTQYF. The CDR3 DNA follows: TGTGCCAGCAGTCTCGGGACAGGGAGCACAGATACGCAGTATTTT.

This clone was seen only a few times. CDR3 nucleotides: TGTGCCAGCAGCGTAGAGGGGACAAGCTACGAGCAGTACTTC. This sequence encodes CASSVEGTSYEQYF. This rearrangement joins TRBV9 to TRBJ2-7, with TRBD1 as a possible D gene (6 bases). Germline CDR1 SGDLS, CDR2 YYNGEE. Trimming pared 0 bases from V and 3 bases from J, leaving 10 bases between. The CDR3 is 14 residues long.

This chain uses TRBV2 with TRBJ1-3; no reliable D call. CDR3 size: 15 residues. CDR1 is SNHLY and CDR2 is FYNNEI in the germline V gene. Trimming shortened V by 4 bases and J by 0 bases, and 10 bases separated the two germline ends. The CDR3 region has the DNA TGTGCCAGCAGTGTCTCAGCGAGCTCTGGAAACACCATATATTTT. Amino acids: CASSVSASSGNTIYF.

A note on this clone: One end of the junction does not line up with germline, which may come from a read error. The chain is built from TRBV18 and TRBJ1-1, with a tentative D call TRBD1 (5 bases). The CDR3 contains 14 residues. Germline CDR1 and CDR2: KGHSH and LQKENI. The CDR3 protein is CASSPPAGNAEAFF. In nucleotides, the CDR3 is TGTGCCAGCTCGCCACCGGCAGGGAATGCTGAAGCTTTCTTT.

The chain is built from TRBV7-9 and TRBJ1-1, with D possibly being TRBD1 (6 bases). This CDR3 comprises 13 residues. Trimming took off 5 bases at V and 4 bases at J, with 11 bases between the two ends. Germline CDR1 SEHNR, CDR2 FQNEAQ (reference sequence). The CDR3 region has the DNA TGTGCCAGCAGCCCCCCAGGGGTCACTGAAGCTTTCTTT. This sequence encodes CASSPPGVTEAFF.

The rearrangement joins TRBV15 to TRBJ2-3, with D tentatively TRBD1 (6 bases). Trimming cost V 1 base and J 4 bases, with 6 bases left between them. The CDR3 length is 13 residues. Germline V gives CDR1 LNHNV, CDR2 YYDKDF (reference sequence). DNA for the CDR3: TGTGCCACCAGCAGAGCAGGGGCAGATACGCAGTATTTT. Protein: CATSRAGADTQYF.

V and J are TRBV7-2 and TRBJ1-3, with a possible D match to TRBD1 (5 bases). Germline V gene data show CDR1 as SGHTA and CDR2 as FQGNSA. Trimming left V 3 bases short and J 0 bases short, with 9 bases between. CDR3 length equals 15 residues. The DNA of the CDR3 is TGTGCCAGCAGCTTTGACAGATACTCTGGAAACACCATATATTTT. Residues: CASSFDRYSGNTIYF.

V usage is TRBV29-1 and J usage is TRBJ2-1; D might be TRBD1 (6 bases). This CDR3 has 12 amino acids. V was cut by 4 bases and J by 7 bases, with 11 bases left in between. The germline V gene has CDR1 SQVTM and CDR2 ANQGSEA. CDR3 in DNA: TGCAGCGTTGGCGGTCAGGGGAATGAGCAGTTCTTC. It specifies CSVGGQGNEQFF.

The V call is TRBV18, the J call TRBJ2-5, with D possibly matching TRBD1 (6 bases). Germline assignment: CDR1 KGHSH and CDR2 LQKENI. V was shortened by 2 bases and J by 6 bases, with 16 bases between the two germline ends. The CDR3 consists of 15 residues. This CDR3 reads CASSPEAGVVKTQYF. The CDR3 DNA reads as TGTGCCAGCTCACCAGAGGCAGGGGTGGTCAAGACCCAGTACTTC.

The V call is TRBV11-3, the J call TRBJ2-5; 9 bases line up with TRBD2. The CDR3 is 14 amino acids. Germline V gene sequence: CDR1 SGHNT, CDR2 YENEEA. With V trimmed by 4 bases and J by 4 bases, 4 bases remained unmatched. The CDR3 sequence: CASSWGSGRETQYF. DNA for the CDR3: TGTGCCAGCAGCTGGGGTAGCGGGAGAGAGACCCAGTACTTC. Based on the CDR3 plus reference TRBV11-3 and TRBJ2-5, the full variable domain is EAGVVQSPRYKIIEKKQPVAFWCNPISGHNTLYWYLQNLGQGPELLIRYENEEAVDDSQLPKDRFSAERLKGVDSTLKIQPAELGDSAVYLCASSWGSGRETQYFGPGTRLLVL.

The chain is built from TRBV28 and TRBJ2-1; maybe TRBD2 (6 bases). The V and J ends lost 8 bases and 8 bases respectively, with 13 bases between them. The V gene's germline CDR1 is MDHEN and CDR2 SYDVKM. The CDR3 is 12 amino acids. CDR3 in amino acids: CASRRGSDEQFF. The DNA of the CDR3 is TGTGCCAGCCGGCGGGGTTCGGATGAGCAGTTCTTC.

The chain has TRBV27 and TRBJ2-1; 11 bases line up with TRBD2. The germline V gene encodes CDR1 MNHEY and CDR2 SMNVEV (reference sequence). V shed 6 bases and J 7 bases; nucleotides not matched to a gene: 26. The CDR3 is 21 residues long. The chain's CDR3 is CASSLSPPGTRSGLADNEQFF. The CDR3 bases are TGTGCCAGCAGCCTATCCCCCCCCGGGACCAGGTCGGGACTAGCGGATAATGAGCAGTTCTTC.

This rearrangement joins TRBV9 to TRBJ2-7, with TRBD2 as a possible D gene (6 bases). V dropped 3 bases and J dropped 6 bases, with 13 bases sitting between them. Germline V CDR1 and CDR2: SGDLS, YYNGEE. CDR3 size: 13 residues. The CDR3 DNA follows: TGTGCCAGCAGCGCAGAACTAGCAGCCGAGCAGTACTTC. Protein: CASSAELAAEQYF.

The chain recombines TRBV7-9 with TRBJ2-1, with TRBD2 matching 11 bases. Looked up from germline, CDR1 is SEHNR and CDR2 is FQNEAQ (reference sequence). The CDR3 totals 17 residues. The trim removed 5 bases at V and 1 base at J, leaving 7 bases unmatched. The CDR3 spells CASSPGTSGPSYNEQFF. CDR3 bases: TGTGCCAGCAGCCCAGGGACTAGCGGACCTTCCTACAATGAGCAGTTCTTC.

The chain uses TRBV6-2 or TRBV6-3 and TRBJ2-1, with a tentative D call TRBD1 (5 bases). The CDR3 runs 16 residues. CDR1 MNHEY and CDR2 SVGEGT come from the germline V gene. V gave up 6 bases and J gave up 2 bases, with 17 bases separating them. As DNA, the CDR3 is TGTGCCAGCAGCCGTAGGCAAATGGGGCCCTACAATGAGCAGTTCTTC. This translates into CASSRRQMGPYNEQFF.

The gene calls are TRBV7-8 and TRBJ1-1; D call uncertain. The germline gives CDR1 SGHVS, CDR2 FQNEAQ. The CDR3 contains 13 residues. Trimming took 5 bases from V and 2 from J, leaving 9 bases between them. In DNA, the CDR3 is TGTGCCAGCAGCCCCCAGGCAAACACTGAAGCTTTCTTT. Its translation: CASSPQANTEAFF.

The chain is built from TRBV28 and TRBJ2-1; a possible D gene is TRBD2 (6 bases). V was trimmed by 3 bases and J by 1 base, leaving 16 bases between them. This CDR3 contains 17 residues. From germline, CDR1 is MDHEN and CDR2 SYDVKM. The CDR3: CASSLAGWGRSYNEQFF. DNA for the CDR3: TGTGCCAGCAGTTTGGCGGGGTGGGGACGTTCCTACAATGAGCAGTTCTTC.

The chain uses TRBV6-2 or TRBV6-3 and TRBJ2-2; D remains ambiguous. Germline lookup yields CDR1 MNHEY and CDR2 SVGEGT. The CDR3 extends over 15 amino acids. Trimming cost V 2 bases and J 3 bases, with 10 bases left between them. The CDR3 DNA is TGTGCCAGCAGTTACCTCGCCGGTTACACCGGGGAGCTGTTTTTT. Protein sequence: CASSYLAGYTGELFF.

The chain has TRBV4-3 and TRBJ1-4; maybe TRBD1 (5 bases). This CDR3 contains 16 residues. Deletions cut 0 bases from V and 6 bases from J, with 14 bases between. Per the germline V gene, CDR1 is LGHNA and CDR2 is YSLEER. The CDR3 is CASSQDPGTGDEKLFF. CDR3 bases: TGCGCCAGCAGCCAAGATCCGGGGACGGGGGATGAAAAACTGTTTTTT.

J is TRBJ2-5 and V is TRBV12-3 or TRBV12-4; TRBD2 matches at 8 bases. There are 12 residues in the CDR3. Trimming removed 11 bases from V and 2 bases from J; junction bases left unmatched: 4. DNA of the CDR3: TGTGCCGTCCAGCGGGGGCAAGAGACCCAGTACTTC. Translating gives CAVQRGQETQYF.

The chain recombines TRBV21-1 with TRBJ2-7; the table's D call, TRBD1, was not checked against the DNA. TRBV21-1 is assigned pseudogene status. The CDR3 runs to 15 residues. CDR3: CASSKQGARLYEQYF. For the CDR3, the DNA is TGTGCCAGCAGCAAACAGGGGGCTCGTTTGTACGAGCAGTACTTC.

The chain uses TRBV9 and TRBJ2-7; 9 positions agree with TRBD1. The trim removed 7 bases at V and 3 bases at J, leaving 20 bases unmatched. Germline assignment: CDR1 SGDLS and CDR2 YYNGEE. The CDR3 is made up of 18 amino acids. The DNA of the CDR3 is TGTGCCAGCCCCCCCGGACAGGGGATGGGTGGAGCCTTCTACGAGCAGTACTTC. The encoded protein is CASPPGQGMGGAFYEQYF.

This sequence joins TRBV19 and TRBJ1-5; D is perhaps TRBD1 (5 bases). Deletions cut 7 bases from V and 4 bases from J, with 8 bases between. The germline V gene has CDR1 LNHDA and CDR2 SQIVND (reference sequence). This CDR3 is built from 12 residues. The CDR3 reads CASNQGNQPQHF. CDR3 nucleotides: TGTGCCAGTAATCAGGGAAATCAGCCCCAGCATTTT.

The chain links TRBV7-2 to TRBJ2-2; 8 bases line up with TRBD1. Germline CDR1 is SGHTA and CDR2 is FQGNSA. The CDR3 has 16 residues. The ends lost 0 bases at V and 6 bases at J; junction bases unmatched: 6. The CDR3 nucleotides are TGTGCCAGCAGCTTAGCGGGACAGGTCGGCGCCGGGGAGCTGTTTTTT. Its protein product is CASSLAGQVGAGELFF.

The chain links TRBV27 to TRBJ2-5, with 7 bases identical to TRBD1. J was trimmed by 2 bases and V by 5 bases; bases with no gene match: 8. Germline V lookup: CDR1 MNHEY, CDR2 SMNVEV (reference sequence). This CDR3 has 15 residues. This CDR3 reads CASSKNRGPQETQYF. The CDR3 DNA reads TGTGCCAGCAGTAAGAACAGGGGCCCTCAAGAGACCCAGTACTTC.

The genes are TRBV5-6 and TRBJ1-5; the D is unclear. The V end lost 3 bases, the J end lost 7 bases, and 8 bases lay between the germline ends. The CDR3 loop spans 12 amino acids. Germline V gene lookup returns CDR1 SGHDT and CDR2 YYEEEE. The CDR3 region is CASSSSGQPQHF. CDR3 nucleotide sequence: TGTGCCAGCAGCTCCTCGGGGCAGCCCCAGCATTTT.